Presented here are 32 T cell receptor beta chains from one specimen sequenced in a study of blood T cell repertoires in COVID-19. Measured with immunoSEQ multiplex PCR; TCRdb has only the in-frame clones, and not every one. The repertoire consists of 150,000 to 200,000 clones, with around 85% occurring once and the leading ten covering 11%. Sequencing was done on a sample of peripheral blood. The origin of the receptors is a woman aged 60 to 75 with COVID-19, enrolled during active disease.

This clone occurred once. The chain combines TRBV11-3 with TRBJ2-7; possibly TRBD1 for D (6 bases). Germline CDR1 and CDR2: SGHNT and YENEEA. The CDR3 consists of 13 residues. V lost 5 bases to trimming and J lost 6 bases, with 14 bases between them. The DNA for the CDR3 is TGTGCCAGCAGCCAGGGGAGCTCCCCCGAGCAGTACTTC. It codes for CASSQGSSPEQYF.

The V call is TRBV6-4, the J call TRBJ2-1, with D uncertain. The germline V gene encodes CDR1 MRHNA and CDR2 SNTAGT. This CDR3 comprises 15 residues. V dropped 6 bases and J dropped 0 bases, with 12 bases sitting between them. The CDR3 nucleotides read TGTGCCAGCAGCTACGGGTTCAGCTCCTACAATGAGCAGTTCTTC. It is translated as CASSYGFSSYNEQFF.

V gene TRBV6-2 or TRBV6-3 combines with J gene TRBJ1-2, with D uncertain. The CDR3 covers 14 residues. Trimming pared 2 bases from V and 6 bases from J, leaving 13 bases between. Germline CDR1 is MNHEY and CDR2 is SVGEGT. The CDR3 DNA follows: TGTGCCAGCAGTTACGACACCCCGGTGAATGGCTACACCTTC. It specifies CASSYDTPVNGYTF.

The genes are TRBV4-2 and TRBJ1-6, with TRBD1 identical over 7 bases. V trimming: 1 base; J trimming: 11 bases; junction bases outside the gene matches: 20. There are 19 residues in the CDR3. CDR1 is LGHNA, CDR2 YNFKEQ, per germline. In DNA form, the CDR3 reads TGTGCCAGCAGCCAAGCGGGAGCGGGCCCGACAGGGTCGTCAACACCCCTCCACTTT. Residues: CASSQAGAGPTGSSTPLHF.

The rearrangement links TRBV9 to TRBJ1-1; no firm D call. The CDR3 has 12 residues. Germline V gene lookup returns CDR1 SGDLS and CDR2 YYNGEE. Trimming cost V 0 bases and J 8 bases, with 8 bases left between them. CDR3 sequence reads: CASSVEEKEAFF. The CDR3 coding sequence is TGTGCCAGCAGCGTAGAGGAGAAAGAAGCTTTCTTT.

J is TRBJ2-3 and V is TRBV10-1, with D possibly being TRBD2 (5 bases). V was trimmed by 3 bases and J by 0 bases, leaving 13 bases between them. This CDR3 contains 16 residues. The germline CDR1 and CDR2 sequences are WNHNN and SYGVQD (reference sequence). The CDR3 loop reads CASSDRLPGSTDTQYF. CDR3 bases: TGCGCCAGCAGTGATCGACTACCCGGGAGCACAGATACGCAGTATTTT.

This chain links TRBV6-2 or TRBV6-3 with TRBJ2-1; 11 bases agree with TRBD2. Germline V gives CDR1 MNHEY, CDR2 SVGEGT. With V trimmed by 3 bases and J by 8 bases, 6 bases remained unmatched. This CDR3 comprises 15 residues. CDR3 region: CASSYQLAGVDEQFF. CDR3 DNA: TGTGCCAGCAGTTATCAACTAGCGGGAGTCGATGAGCAGTTCTTC.

This CDR3 reads CASSPDWTPQETQYF. In nucleotides, the CDR3 is TGTGCCAGCAGTCCGGACTGGACCCCGCAAGAGACCCAGTACTTC. This sequence joins TRBV28 and TRBJ2-5; a possible D gene is TRBD2 (5 bases). CDR3 size: 15 residues. V was pared by 5 bases and J by 2 bases, with 15 bases between. CDR1 is MDHEN, CDR2 SYDVKM, per germline.

This clone came up a few times. V and J are TRBV19 and TRBJ1-5; D is possibly TRBD1 (5 bases). Trimming removed 6 bases at V and 4 bases at J, with 16 bases between. Germline CDR1 reads LNHDA; CDR2 reads SQIVND (reference sequence). This CDR3 is 15 amino acids long. DNA of the CDR3: TGTGCCAGTAGCGGGCTAATAGGGGAAAATCAGCCCCAGCATTTT. Protein product: CASSGLIGENQPQHF.

The chain is built from TRBV11-3 and TRBJ1-2, with no clear D. Trimming cost V 0 bases and J 4 bases, with 9 bases left between them. Germline CDR1 SGHNT, CDR2 YENEEA. The CDR3 length is 14 residues. CDR3 loop: CASSLDGTVYGYTF. The CDR3 DNA sequence: TGTGCCAGCAGCTTAGATGGAACAGTCTATGGCTACACCTTC.

The chain links TRBV27 to TRBJ1-3; tentatively, D is TRBD1 (6 bases). V gave up 6 bases and J gave up 0 bases, with 18 bases separating them. This CDR3 has 17 amino acids. The germline V gene has CDR1 MNHEY and CDR2 SMNVEV (reference sequence). CDR3 sequence: CASRPGGDTFSGNTIYF. The CDR3 nucleotides are TGTGCCAGCAGACCGGGGGGCGACACTTTCTCTGGAAACACCATATATTTT.

The V call is TRBV19, the J call TRBJ2-7; D might be TRBD1 (6 bases). Between the trimmed V and J ends, which lost 3 bases and 0 bases, there was a span of 12 bases. From germline, CDR1 is LNHDA and CDR2 SQIVND (reference sequence). The CDR3 extends over 15 amino acids. CDR3 sequence (DNA): TGTGCCAGTAGTATTCCGGGACAACTCTCCTACGAGCAGTACTTC. This sequence encodes CASSIPGQLSYEQYF. Full variable domain (missing parts from reference TRBV19 and TRBJ2-7): DGGITQSPKYLFRKEGQNVTLSCEQNLNHDAMYWYRQDPGQGLRLIYYSQIVNDFQKGDIAEGYSVSREKKESFPLTVTSAQKNPTAFYLCASSIPGQLSYEQYFGPGTRLTVT.

This rearrangement joins TRBV7-9 to TRBJ2-7; tentatively, D is TRBD2 (5 bases). The germline CDR1 and CDR2 sequences are SEHNR and FQNEAQ (reference sequence). The CDR3 is 15 amino acids. V lost 1 base and J lost 2, with 12 bases in between. CDR3 protein: CASSLDVGATYEQYF. CDR3 bases: TGTGCCAGCAGCTTAGACGTGGGAGCCACCTACGAGCAGTACTTC.

J is TRBJ1-2 and V is TRBV6-6, with D uncertain. V was shortened by 2 bases and J by 4 bases, with 5 bases between the two germline ends. Germline assignment: CDR1 MNHNY and CDR2 SVGAGI (reference sequence). CDR3 length equals 12 residues. The CDR3 sequence is CASSYPPYGYTF. CDR3 bases: TGTGCCAGCAGTTACCCTCCCTATGGCTACACCTTC.

This clone was recorded once. The chain carries TRBV7-9 and TRBJ2-2; D perhaps matches TRBD2 (5 bases). The germline V gene has CDR1 SEHNR and CDR2 FQNEAQ (reference sequence). V was clipped by 7 bases and J by 3 bases, with 15 bases between them. This CDR3 comprises 15 residues. The CDR3 sequence is CASILRERDTGELFF. The CDR3 nucleotides read TGTGCCAGCATACTTAGGGAGCGTGACACCGGGGAGCTGTTTTTT.

The CDR3 is CASSPGQGLNYGYTF. The CDR3 region has the DNA TGTGCCAGTAGTCCAGGGCAGGGCCTTAACTATGGCTACACCTTC. The chain recombines TRBV19 with TRBJ1-2, with D perhaps matching TRBD1 (5 bases). The V gene's germline CDR1 is LNHDA and CDR2 SQIVND (reference sequence). The CDR3 loop spans 15 amino acids. Trimming stripped 5 bases from V and 1 base from J, with 14 bases between. Using reference TRBV19 and TRBJ1-2 for the parts outside the CDR3, the full variable domain is DGGITQSPKYLFRKEGQNVTLSCEQNLNHDAMYWYRQDPGQGLRLIYYSQIVNDFQKGDIAEGYSVSREKKESFPLTVTSAQKNPTAFYLCASSPGQGLNYGYTFGSGTRLTVV.

V gene TRBV30 combines with J gene TRBJ1-2, with D perhaps TRBD1 (5 bases). The germline V and J ends were trimmed by 0 bases and 4 bases, with 15 bases remaining between them. This CDR3 has 15 residues. CDR1 and CDR2 (germline): GTSNPN, SVGIG (reference sequence). This CDR3 reads CAWSVPGGRVYGYTF. CDR3 DNA sequence: TGTGCCTGGAGTGTACCCGGGGGGAGGGTCTATGGCTACACCTTC.

The chain recombines TRBV7-9 with TRBJ2-7; 7 nucleotides align to TRBD2. From germline, CDR1 is SEHNR and CDR2 FQNEAQ (reference sequence). This CDR3 is 17 amino acids long. With V trimmed by 6 bases and J by 4 bases, 18 bases remained unmatched. This chain's CDR3 is CASSPPSPGLRVYEQYF. CDR3 nucleotides: TGTGCCAGCAGTCCCCCCTCCCCGGGACTAAGAGTTTACGAGCAGTACTTC.

This clone was observed a handful of times. The chain recombines TRBV6-2 or TRBV6-3 with TRBJ1-1, with D possibly TRBD1 on 5 matching bases. V was trimmed by 0 bases and J by 3 bases, leaving 11 bases between them. From germline, CDR1 is MNHEY and CDR2 SVGEGT. The CDR3 has 15 amino acids. The CDR3 nucleotides are TGTGCCAGCAGTTACTCGATACGGGGGGACACTGAAGCTTTCTTT. This encodes CASSYSIRGDTEAFF.

The chain joins TRBV27 to TRBJ1-2, with unresolved D. In germline, CDR1 is MNHEY, CDR2 SMNVEV (reference sequence). V gave up 0 bases and J gave up 8 bases, with 19 bases separating them. The length of the CDR3 is 16 residues. CDR3 DNA: TGTGCCAGCAGTTTATCGAGGCGACGCTCCCGCGGGGGCTACACCTTC. It specifies CASSLSRRRSRGGYTF.

This clone turned up a few times. The chain is built from TRBV6-2 or TRBV6-3 and TRBJ2-7; perhaps TRBD2 as D (5 bases). This CDR3 comprises 16 residues. CDR1 and CDR2 from the germline V gene are MNHEY and SVGEGT. V lost 2 bases and J lost 1, with 15 bases in between. The CDR3, as DNA: TGTGCCAGCAGTTACGGGTTCGGCGGGTTGTCCTACGAGCAGTACTTC. It encodes CASSYGFGGLSYEQYF.

This sequence joins TRBV7-8 and TRBJ2-7; a possible D gene is TRBD2 (6 bases). The V and J ends lost 0 bases and 2 bases respectively, with 14 bases between them. Germline V CDR1 and CDR2: SGHVS, FQNEAQ. This CDR3 comprises 16 residues. CDR3 sequence (DNA): TGTGCCAGCAGCTTAGCGAGCGAAGGCGGGGCCTACGAGCAGTACTTC. It encodes CASSLASEGGAYEQYF.

The genes are TRBV19 and TRBJ1-4; weak D call: TRBD1 (6 bases). Germline V CDR1 and CDR2: LNHDA, SQIVND (reference sequence). V was trimmed by 10 bases and J by 10 bases, leaving 22 bases between them. CDR3 length: 14 residues. The CDR3 DNA is TGTGCCACTGCCACCGGGACAAAGCTTGGAAAACTGTTTTTT. This sequence encodes CATATGTKLGKLFF.

The rearrangement links TRBV28 to TRBJ2-3, with 10 bases aligning to TRBD2. With 5 bases clipped from V and 3 bases from J, the junction kept 8 bases outside the gene matches. Germline CDR1 MDHEN, CDR2 SYDVKM. This CDR3 region has 16 residues. As DNA, the CDR3 is TGTGCCAGCAGTAGCCTAGCGGGAGCTGTGACAGATACGCAGTATTTT. Amino acid sequence: CASSSLAGAVTDTQYF.

The chain is built from TRBV10-3 and TRBJ1-1, with TRBD1 matching over 7 bases. With V trimmed by 6 bases and J by 4 bases, 11 bases remained unmatched. The CDR3 is 15 residues long. Germline V gives CDR1 ENHRY, CDR2 SYGVKD. CDR3 nucleotide sequence: TGTGCCATCAGACTGACGTGGCAGGGGGGCACTGAAGCTTTCTTT. Its translation is CAIRLTWQGGTEAFF.

This clone was observed a few times. The chain links TRBV10-3 to TRBJ1-2; no clear D. The germline gives CDR1 ENHRY, CDR2 SYGVKD. The ends were cut back, 4 bases at V and 7 bases at J, with 19 bases in the middle. The length of the CDR3 is 15 residues. The CDR3 protein is CAISGGDGGISGYTF. CDR3 sequence (DNA): TGTGCCATCAGTGGGGGTGACGGAGGGATAAGTGGCTACACCTTC.

The V and J genes are TRBV6-6 and TRBJ2-5; 8 bases map to TRBD1. With 2 bases clipped from V and 5 bases from J, the junction kept 4 bases outside the gene matches. The CDR3 contains 14 residues. The germline V gene encodes CDR1 MNHNY and CDR2 SVGAGI (reference sequence). The DNA of the CDR3 is TGTGCCAGCAGTTACGGACAGGGACGGGAGACCCAGTACTTC. Translation: CASSYGQGRETQYF.

As regards this clone: Other DNA sequences in this sample translate to the same CDR3. The chain joins TRBV29-1 to TRBJ1-1, with D possibly TRBD1 on 5 matching bases. V was cut by 6 bases and J by 0 bases, with 8 bases left in between. Germline V gene data show CDR1 as SQVTM and CDR2 as ANQGSEA. The CDR3 spans 12 residues. CDR3 DNA: TGCAGCGTGGGGGGGATGAACACTGAAGCTTTCTTT. Residues: CSVGGMNTEAFF.

The chain couples TRBV6-5 to TRBJ1-4; D is possibly TRBD1 (6 bases). The CDR3 is 15 amino acids. Germline loops: CDR1 MNHEY, CDR2 SVGAGI. Trimming shortened V by 4 bases and J by 7 bases, and 16 bases separated the two germline ends. Here the CDR3 reads CASSSSTGLFEKLFF. DNA of the CDR3: TGTGCCAGCAGTTCGAGTACAGGGCTATTTGAAAAACTGTTTTTT.

The rearrangement links TRBV9 to TRBJ2-7, with 7 positions matching TRBD1. The CDR3 spans 14 residues. Trimming at V came to 4 bases and at J to 3 bases, leaving 7 bases not matched to a gene. Germline CDR1 and CDR2: SGDLS and YYNGEE. Here the CDR3 DNA reads TGTGCCAGCAGCCCTCGACAGGGTTTCTACGAGCAGTACTTC. It translates to CASSPRQGFYEQYF.

The chain combines TRBV2 with TRBJ2-5, with 7 bases identical to TRBD2. CDR3 length: 13 amino acids. The J segment lost 5 bases and the V segment lost 4 bases, leaving 4 bases of the junction unmatched. CDR1 is SNHLY and CDR2 is FYNNEI in the germline V gene. The CDR3 DNA sequence: TGTGCCAGCAGTGTCGGGGAGGGGGAGACCCAGTACTTC. Translated: CASSVGEGETQYF.

This clone was detected only once. The chain employs TRBV21-1 and TRBJ2-5; the table's D call of TRBD2 was not tested on the DNA. TRBV21-1 is termed a pseudogene. The CDR3 covers 15 residues. The CDR3 bases are TGTGCCAGCAGCAAAGAAAGCCGCTGCGAAGAGACCCAGTACTTC. Amino acids: CASSKESRCEETQYF.